This is a list of T cell receptor beta chains from one sample in a study of metastatic and nonmetastatic thyroid tumors. MiXCR re-clonotyped the PCR reads for TCRdb. The table includes about 41,000 clones, 24% detected once. Sequenced input: tumor tissue. The receptor set was obtained from a female donor with papillary thyroid cancer or a benign thyroid nodule (not recorded which). Some clones in this sample may be carry-over from other donors' samples. Both conserved end residues are part of each CDR3. The order of the fields is CDR3 DNA, CDR3 protein, V gene, D gene, clone size, J gene. A D gene is named only where the DNA matches it firmly. Clone size is shown for a subset of rows, as once, few, many or a class of expanded clone.

TGCGCCAGCAGCTTGGCCTTGGTGGGGAGAAACAATGAGCAGTTCTTC CASSLALVGRNNEQFF TRBV5-1 . once TRBJ2-1
TGTGCCAGCAGTTTCAGCGGTACAGGGAAACTAGCGGGATTCTCCTACGAGCAGTACTTC CASSFSGTGKLAGFSYEQYF TRBV27 TRBD2 . TRBJ2-7
TGTGCCAGCAGCTTAGGGGTTACTGAAGCTTTCTTT CASSLGVTEAFF TRBV11-2 . . TRBJ1-1
TGTGCCAGCAGCCCAGGGCCTGGAAACACCATATATTTT CASSPGPGNTIYF TRBV7-9 . many TRBJ1-3
TGTGCCACCGCCGTTGGGGGCGCAGACGATACGCAGTATTTT CATAVGGADDTQYF TRBV10-3 . many TRBJ2-3
TGTGCCAGCAGCTTGTCGGGGGGCGCGGGACAGCCCCAGCATTTT CASSLSGGAGQPQHF TRBV5-5 . . TRBJ1-5
TGCAGTGGGGGCGGGGGACCCTCCTACGAGCAGTACTTC CSGGGGPSYEQYF TRBV20-1 TRBD2 many TRBJ2-7
TGCAGCGTTGAAGACCCCGACAGGAGCTCCTACAATGAGCAGTTCTTC CSVEDPDRSSYNEQFF TRBV29-1 . many TRBJ2-1
TGTGCCAGCAGCCTGGGCCAGGGGGCCGGGGGCTACACCTTC CASSLGQGAGGYTF TRBV12-3/TRBV12-4 TRBD1 many TRBJ1-2
TGCGCCAGCAGCAAAAGCGTAGATGATGGCTACACCTTC CASSKSVDDGYTF TRBV5-1 . . TRBJ1-2
TGTGCCACCCACCCGGTCCCGGGAGGCAATCAGCCCCAGCATTTT CATHPVPGGNQPQHF TRBV28 . . TRBJ1-5
TGCAGTGCTAGTCTCAGGACTAGCGGGCTGCAGTTCTTC CSASLRTSGLQFF TRBV20-1 TRBD2 . TRBJ2-1
TGTGCCAGCAGGGGAAGACAGGGGATGGGCGAGCAGTACTTC CASRGRQGMGEQYF TRBV28 TRBD1 few TRBJ2-7
TGTGCCACCAGCAGAGGAGGAGGCCAGGGGGTTCAGCCCCAGCATTTT CATSRGGGQGVQPQHF TRBV15 TRBD1 few TRBJ1-5
TGCGCCAGCAGCCAAAACTTGGGGGAGGTCTATGGCTACACCTTC CASSQNLGEVYGYTF TRBV4-3 . many TRBJ1-2
TGTGCCAGCAGCGGGACCGGGGGGGGCTACACCTTC CASSGTGGGYTF TRBV7-2 . many TRBJ1-2
TGTGCCAGCAGTAACGTAAGTGGCTTCCACACAGATACGCAGTATTTT CASSNVSGFHTDTQYF TRBV6-2/TRBV6-3 . many TRBJ2-3
TGCGCCAGCAGCTTGGCTCCCCCGGAAAGCGGCTACACCTTC CASSLAPPESGYTF TRBV5-1 . many TRBJ1-2
TGTGCCAGCAGACGCGACAGGGGTCTGACCTACGAGCAGTACTTC CASRRDRGLTYEQYF TRBV28 TRBD1 . TRBJ2-7
TGTGCCTGGAGTGTTTCAGGCGCTGGAGCTAATGAAAAACTGTTTTTT CAWSVSGAGANEKLFF TRBV30 . many TRBJ1-4
TGCGCCAGCAGCCAACTAGAAAGCGGATGGGAGACCCAGTACTTC CASSQLESGWETQYF TRBV4-1 . many TRBJ2-5
TGTGCCAGCAGCCAAGATTTTCAGCCTAGCTCCTACGAGCAGTACTTC CASSQDFQPSSYEQYF TRBV4-2 . many TRBJ2-7
TGCAGTGCTAGAGAGCGGGAGTACGAGCAGTACTTC CSAREREYEQYF TRBV20-1 TRBD2 many TRBJ2-7
TGTGCCAGCGGACAGGATAATTCACCCCTCCACTTT CASGQDNSPLHF TRBV7-9 TRBD1 few TRBJ1-6